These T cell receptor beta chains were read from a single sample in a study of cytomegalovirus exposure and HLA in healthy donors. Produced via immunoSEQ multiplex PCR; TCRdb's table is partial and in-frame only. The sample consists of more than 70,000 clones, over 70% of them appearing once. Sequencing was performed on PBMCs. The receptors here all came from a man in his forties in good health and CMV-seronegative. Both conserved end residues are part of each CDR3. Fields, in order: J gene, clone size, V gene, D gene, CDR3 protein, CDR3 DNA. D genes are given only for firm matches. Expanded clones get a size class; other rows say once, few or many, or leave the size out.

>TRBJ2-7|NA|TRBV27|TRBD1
CASSSGQGAYEQYF
TGTGCCAGCAGTTCGGGACAGGGGGCCTACGAGCAGTACTTC
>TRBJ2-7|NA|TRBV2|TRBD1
CASSIPGGEQYF
TGTGCCAGCAGTATTCCAGGGGGCGAGCAGTACTTC
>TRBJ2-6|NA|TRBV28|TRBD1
CASSIRTGLAGANVLTF
TGTGCCAGCAGTATAAGGACAGGCCTGGCCGGGGCCAACGTCCTGACTTTC
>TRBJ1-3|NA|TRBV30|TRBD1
CAWSRTGVYGNTIYF
TGTGCCTGGAGCCGGACAGGGGTGTATGGAAACACCATATATTTT
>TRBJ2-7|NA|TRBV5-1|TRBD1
CASSGQGGIWGSSYEQYF
TGCGCCAGCAGTGGACAGGGGGGTATTTGGGGAAGCTCCTACGAGCAGTACTTC
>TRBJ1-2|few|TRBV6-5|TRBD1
CASSYRGQGTYGYTF
TGTGCCAGCAGTTACCGTGGACAGGGCACCTATGGCTACACCTTC
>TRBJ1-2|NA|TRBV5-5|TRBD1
CASSLGTGLYGYTF
TGTGCCAGCAGCTTGGGGACAGGGCTCTATGGCTACACCTTC
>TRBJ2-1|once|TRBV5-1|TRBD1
CASSLRVLLDRGNEQFF
TGCGCCAGCAGCTTGAGGGTGCTGCTGGACAGGGGAAATGAGCAGTTCTTC
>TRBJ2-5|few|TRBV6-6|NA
CASKARRQHQETQYF
TGTGCCAGCAAGGCGAGGCGACAGCACCAAGAGACCCAGTACTTC
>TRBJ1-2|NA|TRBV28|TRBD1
CASSPLRTGGFGYTF
TGTGCCAGCAGTCCACTCCGGACAGGGGGCTTTGGCTACACCTTC
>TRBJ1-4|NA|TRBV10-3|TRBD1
CAISPTGEAFNEKLFF
TGTGCCATCAGCCCTACAGGGGAGGCGTTTAATGAAAAACTGTTTTTT
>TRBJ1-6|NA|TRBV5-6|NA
CASSFVPGEIYNSPLHF
TGTGCCAGCAGTTTTGTCCCCGGGGAAATTTATAATTCACCCCTCCACTTT
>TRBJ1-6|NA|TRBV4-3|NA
CASSRQGYNSPLHF
TGCGCCAGCAGCCGGCAGGGGTATAATTCACCCCTCCACTTT
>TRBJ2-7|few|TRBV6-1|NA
CASSEAIQTYEQYF
TGTGCCAGCAGTGAAGCGATACAGACCTACGAGCAGTACTTC
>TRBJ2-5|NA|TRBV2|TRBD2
CARGAPGSLAGDGTQYF
TGTGCCAGGGGTGCCCCGGGCTCGCTAGCGGGGGATGGGACCCAGTACTTC
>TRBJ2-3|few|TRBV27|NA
CASSFRSNTLDTQYF
TGTGCCAGCAGTTTTCGGTCTAATACGTTGGATACGCAGTATTTT
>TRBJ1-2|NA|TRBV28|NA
CASSLTGTNYGYTF
TGTGCCAGCAGCCTTACCGGGACTAACTATGGCTACACCTTC
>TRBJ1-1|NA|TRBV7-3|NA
CASSLSGNTEAFF
TGTGCCAGCAGCTTAAGCGGGAACACTGAAGCTTTCTTT
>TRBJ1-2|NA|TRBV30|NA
CAWNTLPTGVGGYTF
TGTGCCTGGAACACCCTCCCAACGGGGGTAGGAGGCTACACCTTC
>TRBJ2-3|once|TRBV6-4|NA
CASSDSIQGGDTQYF
TGTGCCAGCAGTGACTCGATTCAGGGGGGAGATACGCAGTATTTT
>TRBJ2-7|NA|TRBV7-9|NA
CASSFTEGASEQYF
TGTGCCAGCAGCTTCACGGAGGGGGCCTCCGAGCAGTACTTC
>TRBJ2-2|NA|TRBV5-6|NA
CASSYVTNTGELFF
TGTGCCAGCAGCTATGTCACGAACACCGGGGAGCTGTTTTTT
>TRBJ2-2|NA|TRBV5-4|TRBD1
CASSMGQVGTGELFF
TGTGCCAGCAGCATGGGACAGGTTGGCACCGGGGAGCTGTTTTTT
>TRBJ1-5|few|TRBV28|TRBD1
CASSFTDRGIRQPQHF
TGTGCCAGCAGTTTTACCGACAGGGGCATCAGACAGCCCCAGCATTTT
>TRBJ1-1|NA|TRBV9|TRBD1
CASSVVGDRLNTEAFF
TGTGCCAGCAGCGTAGTGGGGGACAGGCTGAACACTGAAGCTTTCTTT
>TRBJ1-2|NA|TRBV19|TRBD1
CASSRTGEEYGYTF
TGTGCCAGTAGCAGGACAGGGGAGGAGTATGGCTACACCTTC
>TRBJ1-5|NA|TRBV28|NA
CASSPDIASGKQPQHF
TGTGCCAGCAGTCCCGACATAGCATCAGGGAAGCAGCCCCAGCATTTT
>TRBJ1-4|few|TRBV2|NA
CASLGGGSANEKLFF
TGTGCCAGCCTTGGCGGAGGAAGTGCTAATGAAAAACTGTTTTTT
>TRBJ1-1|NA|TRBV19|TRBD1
CASIRGATEAFF
TGTGCCAGTATCAGGGGGGCCACTGAAGCTTTCTTT
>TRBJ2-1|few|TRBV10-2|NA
CASSDPGGSYNEQFF
TGCGCCAGCAGTGACCCCGGGGGCTCCTACAATGAGCAGTTCTTC
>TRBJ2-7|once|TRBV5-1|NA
CASSPGPGSSEQYF
TGCGCCAGCAGCCCGGGTCCGGGGAGTAGCGAGCAGTACTTC
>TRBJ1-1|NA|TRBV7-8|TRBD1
CASSPGTGLIGTEAFF
TGTGCCAGCAGCCCGGGGACAGGGTTGATTGGGACTGAAGCTTTCTTT
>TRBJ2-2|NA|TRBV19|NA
CASSLQGVPTGELFF
TGTGCCAGTAGTCTCCAAGGGGTTCCCACCGGGGAGCTGTTTTTT
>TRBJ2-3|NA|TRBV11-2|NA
CASSPGGVNTQYF
TGTGCCAGCAGCCCCGGGGGTGTAAATACGCAGTATTTT
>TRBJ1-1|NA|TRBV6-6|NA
CASSYAVNTEAFF
TGTGCCAGCAGTTACGCAGTGAACACTGAAGCTTTCTTT
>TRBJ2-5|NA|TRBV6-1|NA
CASSAPRAGKETQYF
TGTGCCAGCAGTGCCCCGAGGGCAGGAAAGGAGACCCAGTACTTC
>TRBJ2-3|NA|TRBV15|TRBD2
CATSRDRGRGGRDTQYF
TGTGCCACCAGCAGAGATCGTGGGCGGGGGGGACGGGATACGCAGTATTTT
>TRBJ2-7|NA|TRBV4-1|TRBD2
CASSRLTLAGAGYYNYEQYF
TGCGCCAGCAGCCGCCTCACCCTAGCGGGGGCCGGGTATTACAACTACGAGCAGTACTTC
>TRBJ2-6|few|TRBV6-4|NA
CASSHQDSPAGANVLTF
TGTGCCAGCAGCCACCAGGACAGTCCTGCTGGGGCCAACGTCCTGACTTTC
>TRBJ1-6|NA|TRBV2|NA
CASSVNGRGSPLHF
TGTGCCAGCAGTGTAAACGGCCGGGGTTCACCCCTCCACTTT
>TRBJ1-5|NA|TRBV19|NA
CASSPTGIGQPQHF
TGTGCCAGTAGCCCAACAGGGATCGGTCAGCCCCAGCATTTT
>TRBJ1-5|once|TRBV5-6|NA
CASSSRGGGGNQPQHF
TGTGCCAGCAGCTCCCGCGGGGGCGGTGGCAATCAGCCCCAGCATTTT
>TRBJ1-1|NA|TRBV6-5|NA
CASSYSSRAEAFF
TGTGCCAGCAGTTACTCGAGCCGCGCTGAAGCTTTCTTT
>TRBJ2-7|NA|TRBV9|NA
CASSATYEQYF
TGTGCCAGCAGTGCCACCTACGAGCAGTACTTC